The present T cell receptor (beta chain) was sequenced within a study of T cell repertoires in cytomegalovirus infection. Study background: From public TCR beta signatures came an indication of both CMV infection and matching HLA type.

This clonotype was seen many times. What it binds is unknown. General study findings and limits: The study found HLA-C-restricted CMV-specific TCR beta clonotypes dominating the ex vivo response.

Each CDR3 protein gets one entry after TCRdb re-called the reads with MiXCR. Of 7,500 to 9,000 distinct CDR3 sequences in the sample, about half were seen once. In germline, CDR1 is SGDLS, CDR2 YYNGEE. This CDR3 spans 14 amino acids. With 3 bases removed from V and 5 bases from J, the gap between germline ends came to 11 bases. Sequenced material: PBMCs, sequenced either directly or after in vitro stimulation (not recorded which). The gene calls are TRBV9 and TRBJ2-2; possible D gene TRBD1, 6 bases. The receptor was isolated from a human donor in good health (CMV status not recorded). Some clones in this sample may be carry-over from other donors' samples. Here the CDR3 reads CASSAGDSTGELFF. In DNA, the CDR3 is TGTGCCAGCAGCGCAGGGGATTCAACCGGGGAGCTGTTTTTT.